The sample holds one count of the clone carrying this TCR beta chain. Its antigen is undetermined. This entry belongs to a study of OX40 agonist ivuxolimab in advanced cancers. Background on the study: Those enrolled were approximately 83% male, with a mean age of around 60 years and ages from roughly 23 to 79. Findings of the study overall: Researchers did not establish what antigens the expanded peripheral T cells target. CD8+ T cells showed, on average, more clonal expansion than CD4+ cells. With doses of 0.1-3.0 mg/kg, partial responders showed among the lowest clonal expansion.

CDR3 length: 17 amino acids. CDR1 and CDR2 from the germline V gene are SGHVS and FQNEAQ. The V end was cut by 2 bases, the J end by 2 bases, with 13 bases between. Profiling relied on immunoSEQ multiplex PCR, and the TCRdb table lists in-frame clones only, not all of them. The data show about 82,000 clones, roughly 85% seen once. Sequenced here: CD4+ or CD8+ T cells sorted from blood, sampled in a trial of the OX40 agonist ivuxolimab. V is TRBV7-8 and J is TRBJ1-6, with D unresolved. This receptor was identified in an adult with an advanced solid tumor such as melanoma, head and neck, liver or kidney cancer. The CDR3 sequence is CASSLKRLFPYNSPLHF. CDR3 DNA: TGTGCCAGCAGCTTAAAGAGGTTGTTTCCCTATAATTCACCCCTCCACTTT. The full variable domain, in which reference TRBV7-8 and TRBJ1-6 provide the parts outside the CDR3, is GAGVSQSPRYKVAKRGQDVALRCDPISGHVSLFWYQQALGQGPEFLTYFQNEAQLDKSGLPSDRFFAERPEGSVSTLKIQRTQQEDSAVYLCASSLKRLFPYNSPLHFGNGTRLTVT.